This TCR beta chain was found in a study of glioma-infiltrating T cells (TCRdb year 2016). With respect to the entire study: The study sequenced TCR alpha- and beta-chain repertoires from glioma tissue, from non-neoplastic brain tissue and from matched peripheral blood mononuclear cells. To measure how far tissue and blood T-cell populations diverged, each tissue-infiltrating repertoire was compared against the peripheral blood repertoire of the same patient. Three low-grade glioma patients, several primary glioblastoma patients, and three non-glioma patients who contributed non-neoplastic brain tissue made up the paired cohort. The investigation overall reported the following: The group comparisons were based on small numbers of patients: three non-neoplastic, three low-grade glioma and fewer than ten glioblastoma patients. Very few CDR3 sequences were shared between tissue and blood, attributed to high CDR3 diversity and limited sampling. In non-neoplastic patients, VJ-independent divergence between tissue and blood fell below expectation, whereas in all gliomas, and especially in low-grade gliomas, the divergence rose above expectation.

This clonotype was picked up a small number of times. The target of this receptor is not known. No much larger clonotype is one base removed from it; base qualities were not supplied. The iRepertoire nested amplicon-rescue multiplex PCR (arm-PCR) platform was used to amplify TCR alpha and beta CDR3 regions from RNA. For one-step reverse transcription and amplification, about 95-450 ng of tissue mRNA or PBMC total RNA was used as input. Following bead purification, Illumina adapters were added through a secondary multiplex PCR, and the libraries were then gel-purified between 200 and 400 bp. Demultiplexing relied on internal 6-nucleotide barcodes carried by the libraries. Libraries were sequenced on an Illumina MiSeq with 2x220 or 2x250 nucleotide paired-end reads. The study's own analysis went as follows. Paired reads were merged using FLASH 1.2.11 and were aligned to the GRCh37 human genome using BWA-MEM, after which TRA and TRB reads were extracted. An IMGT-derived reference of cassette sequences and CDR3 motifs, with pseudogenes included, was used for V and J assignment. Reads were translated in three frames, and productive CDR3s were defined as those with a C...FGXG motif and no stop codons. Unique combinations of V-J cassette pair and CDR3 amino acid sequence were defined as clonotypes. Reads were filtered by Hamming distance, with the threshold set by the sequence error rate of each sample in mapped regions. Using fastp at Q25 and MiXCR, TCRdb reprocessed the public reads and kept productive beta chains. Each CDR3 protein gets just one entry, which takes the most common genes and DNA from the rows behind it. In this record, the V and J calls reflect TCRdb's handling and not the investigators' own analysis. This sample is represented by around 140,000 distinct CDR3 sequences; roughly two fifths of them were singletons. Together, the top ten hold over 15% of the sample.

As encoded in the germline V gene, CDR1 is LGHNA while CDR2 is YNFKEQ. Including the terminal cysteine and phenylalanine, the CDR3 comprises 16 residues. Just CDR3 DNA is preserved here, 48 bases in frame from base 1. V is cut by 5 bases and J by 0 bases, and the space between the germline ends is 14 bases. The chain couples TRBV4-2 to TRBJ2-1; the D segment cannot be called with confidence. Sequences were obtained from glioma tissue, nonneoplastic brain tissue, or PBMCs (not recorded which). The source of this sequence is a human donor with low-grade glioma or glioblastoma, undergoing nonglioma brain surgery, or in good health (not recorded which). The CDR3 reads as follows: CASSLRLASSYNEQFF. The DNA sequence is as follows: TGTGCCAGCAGCTTACGCCTGGCAAGCTCCTACAATGAGCAGTTCTTC.